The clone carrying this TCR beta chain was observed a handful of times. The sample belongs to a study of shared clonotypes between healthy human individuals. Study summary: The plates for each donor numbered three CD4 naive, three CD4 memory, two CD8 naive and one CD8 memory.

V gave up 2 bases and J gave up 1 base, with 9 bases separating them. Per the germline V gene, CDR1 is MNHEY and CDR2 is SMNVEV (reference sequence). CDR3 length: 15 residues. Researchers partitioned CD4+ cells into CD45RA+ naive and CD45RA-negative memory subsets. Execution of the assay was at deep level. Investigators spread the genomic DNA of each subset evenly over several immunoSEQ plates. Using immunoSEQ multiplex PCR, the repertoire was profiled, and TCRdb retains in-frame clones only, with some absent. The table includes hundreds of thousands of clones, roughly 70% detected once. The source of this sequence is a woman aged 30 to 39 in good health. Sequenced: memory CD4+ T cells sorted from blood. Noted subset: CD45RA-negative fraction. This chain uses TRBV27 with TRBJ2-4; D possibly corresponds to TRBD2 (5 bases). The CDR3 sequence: CASSLTQRAKNIQYF. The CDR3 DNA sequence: TGTGCCAGCAGTTTAACCCAGCGGGCCAAAAACATTCAGTACTTC.